This T cell receptor (beta chain) originates from a study of cytomegalovirus exposure and HLA in healthy donors. With 60 Vbeta and 13 Jbeta primers, the PCR was carried out. Data came from immunoSEQ multiplex PCR; TCRdb stores just in-frame clones and leaves some out. The table records 150,000 to 200,000 clones, more than 70% of them present only once. The germline V and J ends were trimmed by 6 bases and 4 bases, with 6 bases remaining between them. CDR3 length: 11 residues. Per germline, CDR1 MNHEY and CDR2 SMNVEV (reference sequence). This clone was observed a handful of times. Sequencing was performed on PBMCs. This sequence was found in a male donor in good health and CMV-seronegative. The chain has TRBV27 and TRBJ1-2; perhaps TRBD1 as D (6 bases). The CDR3 nucleotides are TGTGCCAGCAGGACAGGCTATGGCTACACCTTC. This encodes CASRTGYGYTF.